This TCR beta chain was obtained from a study of blood T cell repertoires in COVID-19. The CDR3 covers 18 residues. The protocol was immunoSEQ multiplex PCR, while the TCRdb copy is restricted to in-frame clones and leaves out a portion. The table has around 270,000 clones, around nine tenths seen once. Sequencing used peripheral blood. The chain joins TRBV21-1 to TRBJ1-3; no DNA check was done on the table's D call, TRBD1. TRBV21-1 is a pseudogene locus. The clonotype comes from a woman between 55 and 75 years old with COVID-19, enrolled during active disease. CDR3 nucleotides: TGTGCCAGCAGCAAAGTGGAGTTCGGGACAGGGGGTGGAAACACCATATATTTT. This translates into CASSKVEFGTGGGNTIYF.